This paragraph covers one T cell receptor (beta chain) sequence. The antigen is not known. These data originate in a study of a mutant IDH1 vaccine in newly diagnosed glioma. About the study: Therapy received beforehand was radiotherapy, temozolomide, or both, with most patients given both. Regarding the study as a whole: Across multiple MHC alleles, 93.3% of patients had vaccine-induced responses.

Looked up from germline, CDR1 is MNHEY and CDR2 is SMNVEV (reference sequence). The CDR3 totals 16 residues. With 0 bases removed from V and 8 bases from J, the gap between germline ends came to 19 bases. Time point denoted: baseline, week 1 (first vaccination visit). Treatment: pre-vaccination baseline after standard-of-care therapy. The method was immunoSEQ multiplex PCR; TCRdb's version includes in-frame clones alone and lacks a portion of them. The sample shows 30,000 to 40,000 clones, roughly 92% of them seen only once. The chain combines TRBV27 with TRBJ2-5; weak D call: TRBD2 (5 bases). The sequences come from PBMCs, collected from a glioma patient treated with radiotherapy, temozolomide or both. The origin of this receptor is a man between 18 and 35 years old with glioma. The CDR3 loop reads CASSLSVGSGYSTQYF. Here the CDR3 DNA reads TGTGCCAGCAGTTTATCGGTGGGTTCGGGGTATTCCACCCAGTACTTC.